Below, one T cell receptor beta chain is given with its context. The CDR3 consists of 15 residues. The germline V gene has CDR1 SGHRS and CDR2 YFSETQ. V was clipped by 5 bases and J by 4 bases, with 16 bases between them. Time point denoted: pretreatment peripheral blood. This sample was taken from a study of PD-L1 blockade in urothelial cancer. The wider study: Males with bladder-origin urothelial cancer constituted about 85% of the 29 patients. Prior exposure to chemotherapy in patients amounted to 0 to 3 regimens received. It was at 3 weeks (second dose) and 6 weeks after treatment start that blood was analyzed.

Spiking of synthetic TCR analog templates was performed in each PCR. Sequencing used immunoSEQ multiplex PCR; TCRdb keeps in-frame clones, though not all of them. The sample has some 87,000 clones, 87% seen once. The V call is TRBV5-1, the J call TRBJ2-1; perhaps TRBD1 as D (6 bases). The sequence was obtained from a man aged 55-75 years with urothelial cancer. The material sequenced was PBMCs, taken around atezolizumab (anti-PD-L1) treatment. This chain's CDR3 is CASRKTGTSYNEQFF. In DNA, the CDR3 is TGCGCCAGCAGAAAGACCGGGACAAGTTACAATGAGCAGTTCTTC.